Shown below are 5 T cell receptor beta chains from a single sample sequenced in a study of cytomegalovirus exposure and HLA in healthy donors. The PCR ran on 60 Vbeta and 13 Jbeta primers. The table came from immunoSEQ multiplex PCR; TCRdb's copy has only in-frame clones and leaves some out. Of 90,000 to 150,000 clones detected, roughly 71% appear once; the ten largest clones hold nearly 3%. The sample consisted of PBMCs. These receptors were taken from a woman between 40 and 55 years old in good health and CMV-seropositive.

The CDR3 reads CASSGGHEQFF. In nucleotides, the CDR3 is TGTGCCAGCAGCGGGGGTCATGAGCAGTTCTTC. This sequence joins TRBV6-5 and TRBJ2-1, with TRBD2 as a possible D gene (6 bases). This CDR3 has 11 amino acids. Germline V gene data show CDR1 as MNHEY and CDR2 as SVGAGI. Trimming took off 6 bases at V and 8 bases at J, with 8 bases between the two ends.

The V and J genes are TRBV2 and TRBJ2-3; D is perhaps TRBD2 (5 bases). Trimming stripped 2 bases from V and 6 bases from J, with 21 bases between. This CDR3 spans 17 amino acids. The germline V gene encodes CDR1 SNHLY and CDR2 FYNNEI. The DNA of the CDR3 is TGTGCCAGCAGTGAATATGGGCTAGGGAGCCCGACGGATACGCAGTATTTT. Protein sequence: CASSEYGLGSPTDTQYF.

This chain links TRBV25-1 with TRBJ1-1; D might be TRBD1 (5 bases). Germline V gives CDR1 MGHDK, CDR2 SYGVNS. The V gene lost 1 base and the J gene lost 6 bases, with 18 bases spanning the gap. The CDR3 runs to 16 residues. CDR3 sequence reads: CASSEWGRRTAAEAFF. In nucleotides, the CDR3 is TGTGCCAGCAGTGAATGGGGCCGTAGGACGGCCGCTGAAGCTTTCTTT.

The chain uses TRBV29-1 and TRBJ2-3; weak D call: TRBD2 (5 bases). CDR3 size: 13 residues. CDR1 is SQVTM, CDR2 ANQGSEA, per germline. Trimming removed 2 bases at V and 1 base at J, with 7 bases between. Here the CDR3 reads CSVEYGGTDTQYF. The CDR3, as DNA: TGCAGCGTTGAATACGGGGGCACAGATACGCAGTATTTT.

V usage is TRBV9 and J usage is TRBJ2-1, with TRBD2 matching over 13 bases. V was clipped by 0 bases and J by 6 bases; unmatched bases: 12. CDR3 length equals 19 residues. Looked up from germline, CDR1 is SGDLS and CDR2 is YYNGEE. CDR3 amino acids: CASSVGLTTGLAGINEQFF. The CDR3, as DNA: TGTGCCAGCAGCGTAGGACTCACTACGGGACTAGCGGGAATCAATGAGCAGTTCTTC.